This T cell receptor beta chain is drawn from a study of vaccination and CD4 T cells after COVID-19. Remarks on this clonotype: The antigen remains undetermined.

Germline CDR1 and CDR2: MNHNS and SASEGT. The length of the CDR3 is 13 residues. With 6 bases removed from V and 4 bases from J, the gap between germline ends came to 12 bases. The study sequenced cultured CD4+ T cell DNA using the Oncomine TCR Beta short-read assay. One entry per CDR3 protein results from TCRdb running MiXCR on the PCR reads. Counted here are about 22,000 distinct CDR3 sequences, less than 45% occurring once; the ten biggest clones make up 25% to 30%. Time point in this sample: late sampling 161 to 241 days after vaccination in a few convalescent patients. Treatment: roughly nine-day PBMC culture with coronavirus spike peptide pools or control peptides (ViraFEST assay).

Material: CD4+ T cells from blood, cultured in vitro, obtained about 7 months after SARS-CoV-2 vaccination. This receptor was taken from a human donor who had recovered from COVID-19. The chain couples TRBV6-1 to TRBJ2-5; D might be TRBD2 (5 bases). The CDR3 spells CASRPGIIETQYF. CDR3 nucleotide sequence: TGTGCCAGCAGGCCCGGGATTATAGAGACCCAGTACTTC.